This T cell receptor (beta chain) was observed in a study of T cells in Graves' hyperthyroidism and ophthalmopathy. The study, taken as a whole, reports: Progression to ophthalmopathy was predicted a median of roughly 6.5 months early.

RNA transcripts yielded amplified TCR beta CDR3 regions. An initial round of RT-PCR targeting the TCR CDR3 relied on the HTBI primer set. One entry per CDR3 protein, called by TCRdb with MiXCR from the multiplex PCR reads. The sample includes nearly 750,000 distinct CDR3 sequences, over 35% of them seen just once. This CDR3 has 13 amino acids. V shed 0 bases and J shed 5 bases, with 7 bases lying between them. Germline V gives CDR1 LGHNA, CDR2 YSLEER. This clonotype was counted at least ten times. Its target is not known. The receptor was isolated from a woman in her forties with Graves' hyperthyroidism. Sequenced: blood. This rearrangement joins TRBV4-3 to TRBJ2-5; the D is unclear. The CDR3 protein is CASSQDSAETQYF. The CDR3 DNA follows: TGCGCCAGCAGCCAAGATTCGGCCGAGACCCAGTACTTC.